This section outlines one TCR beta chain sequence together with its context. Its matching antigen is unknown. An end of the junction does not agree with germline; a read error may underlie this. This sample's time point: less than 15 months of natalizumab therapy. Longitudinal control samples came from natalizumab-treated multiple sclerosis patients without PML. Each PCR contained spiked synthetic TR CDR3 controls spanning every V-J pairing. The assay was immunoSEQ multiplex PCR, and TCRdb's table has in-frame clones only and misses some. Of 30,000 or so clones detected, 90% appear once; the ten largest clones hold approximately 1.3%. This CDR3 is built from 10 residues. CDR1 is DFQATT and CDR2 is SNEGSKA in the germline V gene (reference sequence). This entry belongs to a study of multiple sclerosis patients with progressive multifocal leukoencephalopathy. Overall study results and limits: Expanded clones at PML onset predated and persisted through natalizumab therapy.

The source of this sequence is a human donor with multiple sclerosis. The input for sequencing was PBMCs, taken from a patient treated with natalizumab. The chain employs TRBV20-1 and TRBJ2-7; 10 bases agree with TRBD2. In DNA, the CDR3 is TGCAGTGCCGAGCGGGGGGGCGAAAACTTC. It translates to CSAERGGENF.